This T cell receptor beta chain was recorded in a study of tissue T cells after allogeneic stem cell transplantation. This research-autopsy study prospectively enrolled adult allogeneic hematopoietic cell transplant recipients with steroid-refractory graft-versus-host disease. Autopsy tissues included GI tract, liver, skin and lymphoid organs. V lost 0 bases to trimming and J lost 7 bases, with 9 bases between them. Germline V gene sequence: CDR1 MNHEY, CDR2 SVGAGI. CDR3 length: 13 amino acids. Study-level findings and limits: The study did not identify alloreactive or antigen-specific tissue TCRs, and some clones might be persisting host cells. Limitations included a small, clinically heterogeneous cohort and limited sampling depth.

To note about this clone: As yet, its antigen is unknown.

Produced via immunoSEQ multiplex PCR; TCRdb's table is partial and in-frame only. Of roughly 2,000 clones listed, approximately 63% are singletons. The sample here was ileal tissue, taken at autopsy. This sequence joins TRBV6-5 and TRBJ1-2, with D uncertain. The receptor comes from a male patient aged 60 or older with steroid-refractory graft-versus-host disease after an allogeneic stem cell transplant. Some T cells may be transferred from the graft donor. CDR3 in DNA: TGTGCCAGCAGTTACTCGAAGTCTCTTGGCTACACCTTC. Its protein product is CASSYSKSLGYTF.